One TCR beta chain is described in this entry. Its antigen is currently unknown. This sample was included in a study of blood T cells in healthy people across ages. With a J-beta primer mix and a sample-barcoded 5' primer, a second PCR ran about 7 to 12 cycles. A template-switch adaptor that had 12 random nucleotides put a tag on each cDNA molecule. TCRdb called the 5' RACE reads again in MiXCR, with one record for every CDR3 protein. The data show roughly 800,000 distinct CDR3 sequences, roughly 60% seen once. In terms of origin and age, donors were healthy Caucasian individuals from Russia aged 6 to 90. General study points: Diversity of TCR beta per million T cells declined in a roughly linear way with age.

There are 15 residues in the CDR3. After removal of 3 bases from V and 5 bases from J, the junction contained 10 bases not matched to a gene. Germline lookup yields CDR1 DFQATT and CDR2 SNEGSKA (reference sequence). Material: blood. The receptor comes from a man aged 30 to 39 in good health. The chain recombines TRBV20-1 with TRBJ2-1, with TRBD2 matching over 7 bases. CDR3 DNA: TGCAGTGCTAGGAGTGCCGGACTAGGCCACAATGAGCAGTTCTTC. The encoded protein is CSARSAGLGHNEQFF.